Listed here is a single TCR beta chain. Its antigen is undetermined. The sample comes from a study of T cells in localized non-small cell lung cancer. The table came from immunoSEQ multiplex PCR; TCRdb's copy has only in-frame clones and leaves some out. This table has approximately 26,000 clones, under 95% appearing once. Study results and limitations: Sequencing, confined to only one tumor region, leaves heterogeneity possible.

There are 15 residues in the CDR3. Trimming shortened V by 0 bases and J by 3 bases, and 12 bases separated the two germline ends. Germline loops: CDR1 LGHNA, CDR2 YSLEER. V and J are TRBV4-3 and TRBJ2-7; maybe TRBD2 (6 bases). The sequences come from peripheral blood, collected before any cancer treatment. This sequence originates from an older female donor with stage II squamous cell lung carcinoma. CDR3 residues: CASSQEAGRNYEQYF. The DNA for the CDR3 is TGCGCCAGCAGCCAAGAGGCGGGACGTAACTACGAGCAGTACTTC.